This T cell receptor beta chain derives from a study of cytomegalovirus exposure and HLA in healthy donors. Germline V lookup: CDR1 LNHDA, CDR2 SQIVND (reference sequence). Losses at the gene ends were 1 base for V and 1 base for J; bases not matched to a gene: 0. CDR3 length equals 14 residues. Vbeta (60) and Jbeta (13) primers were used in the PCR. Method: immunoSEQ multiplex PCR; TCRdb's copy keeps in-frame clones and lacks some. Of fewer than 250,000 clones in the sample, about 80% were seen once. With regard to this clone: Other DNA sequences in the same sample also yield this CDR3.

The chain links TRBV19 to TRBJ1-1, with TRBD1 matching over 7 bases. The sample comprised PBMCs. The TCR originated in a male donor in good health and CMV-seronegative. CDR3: CASSIGTGNTEAFF. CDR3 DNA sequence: TGTGCCAGTAGTATAGGGACAGGGAACACTGAAGCTTTCTTT. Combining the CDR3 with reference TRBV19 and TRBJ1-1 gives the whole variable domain DGGITQSPKYLFRKEGQNVTLSCEQNLNHDAMYWYRQDPGQGLRLIYYSQIVNDFQKGDIAEGYSVSREKKESFPLTVTSAQKNPTAFYLCASSIGTGNTEAFFGQGTRLTVV.